This is a list of T cell receptor beta chains from one sample in a study of graft-versus-host responses after intestinal transplantation. Sequencing was performed with immunoSEQ multiplex PCR; in TCRdb, only in-frame clones are kept and a portion is missing. Of under 20,000 clones listed, around 90% are singletons. The specimen comprised PBMCs, sampled around 350 days after transplant. These receptor sequences come from a human patient who received an intestinal transplant, so some T cells may come from the graft donor. The CDR3 runs from the conserved cysteine through the conserved F or W. A D gene is named only where the DNA matches it firmly. Where a row states a size, it is once, few, many or the class of an expanded clone; other rows omit it.

CDR3aa: CASKDSGEKLFF
CDR3nt: TGTGCCAGCAAGGACAGCGGAGAAAAACTGTTTTTT
d_gene: NA
len: 12
v_gene: TRBV2
j_gene: TRBJ1-4
abundance: NA

CDR3aa: CARPGLFRGGYTF
CDR3nt: TGCGCCAGGCCCGGACTGTTTAGGGGAGGCTACACCTTC
d_gene: NA
len: 13
v_gene: TRBV10-1
j_gene: TRBJ1-2
abundance: NA

CDR3aa: CASSLMPESGYTIYF
CDR3nt: TGTGCCAGCAGCTTGATGCCAGAGAGCGGATACACCATATATTTT
d_gene: NA
len: 15
v_gene: TRBV5-4
j_gene: TRBJ1-3
abundance: NA

CDR3aa: CASSVMGTAGNTIYF
CDR3nt: TGTGCCAGCAGCGTAATGGGGACAGCTGGAAACACCATATATTTT
d_gene: TRBD1
len: 15
v_gene: TRBV9
j_gene: TRBJ1-3
abundance: NA

CDR3aa: CASSLGSRGKNTEAFF
CDR3nt: TGCGCCAGCAGCTTGGGTAGCAGGGGTAAGAACACTGAAGCTTTCTTT
d_gene: NA
len: 16
v_gene: TRBV5-1
j_gene: TRBJ1-1
abundance: NA

CDR3aa: CASSQWGTGAVDTQYF
CDR3nt: TGCGCCAGCAGCCAATGGGGGACGGGGGCGGTGGATACGCAGTATTTT
d_gene: NA
len: 16
v_gene: TRBV4-1
j_gene: TRBJ2-3
abundance: NA

CDR3aa: CSGVGGRTYNEQFF
CDR3nt: TGCAGCGGGGTTGGCGGGAGGACCTACAATGAGCAGTTCTTC
d_gene: TRBD2
len: 14
v_gene: TRBV29-1
j_gene: TRBJ2-1
abundance: NA

CDR3aa: CASSLAGQSIFFTEAFF
CDR3nt: TGTGCCAGCAGCCTCGCGGGACAAAGTATCTTTTTCACTGAAGCTTTCTTT
d_gene: NA
len: 17
v_gene: TRBV7-9
j_gene: TRBJ1-1
abundance: NA

CDR3aa: CASSQKIIGRPNQPQHF
CDR3nt: TGCGCCAGCAGCCAAAAAATTATTGGCAGGCCCAATCAGCCCCAGCATTTT
d_gene: NA
len: 17
v_gene: TRBV4-1
j_gene: TRBJ1-5
abundance: NA

CDR3aa: CASSTRTSGSPGETQYF
CDR3nt: TGTGCCAGCAGTACCCGGACTAGCGGGAGCCCTGGGGAGACCCAGTACTTC
d_gene: TRBD2
len: 17
v_gene: TRBV27
j_gene: TRBJ2-5
abundance: NA

CDR3aa: CASSLGGLAGASDTQYF
CDR3nt: TGCGCCAGCAGCTTGGGAGGACTAGCGGGGGCTTCAGATACGCAGTATTTT
d_gene: TRBD2
len: 17
v_gene: TRBV5-1
j_gene: TRBJ2-3
abundance: NA

CDR3aa: CTSSQDRFGPRTASNEKLFF
CDR3nt: TGCACCAGCAGCCAAGATCGTTTTGGCCCCCGGACAGCCAGTAATGAAAAACTGTTTTTT
d_gene: NA
len: 20
v_gene: TRBV1
j_gene: TRBJ1-4
abundance: NA

CDR3aa: CASSLAGTGFEAFF
CDR3nt: TGTGCCAGCAGCTTGGCCGGGACAGGATTTGAAGCTTTCTTT
d_gene: TRBD1
len: 14
v_gene: TRBV5-6
j_gene: TRBJ1-1
abundance: NA

CDR3aa: CASSQDRQFTGELFF
CDR3nt: TGCGCCAGCAGCCAAGATAGGCAGTTCACCGGGGAGCTGTTTTTT
d_gene: NA
len: 15
v_gene: TRBV4-1
j_gene: TRBJ2-2
abundance: NA

CDR3aa: CASSLDWGGGNTGELFF
CDR3nt: TGTGCCAGCAGCTTAGATTGGGGCGGGGGTAACACCGGGGAGCTGTTTTTT
d_gene: TRBD2
len: 17
v_gene: TRBV11-2
j_gene: TRBJ2-2
abundance: NA

CDR3aa: CASRVTWNTEAFF
CDR3nt: TGTGCCAGCAGGGTGACCTGGAACACTGAAGCTTTCTTT
d_gene: NA
len: 13
v_gene: TRBV6-6
j_gene: TRBJ1-1
abundance: NA

CDR3aa: CASSLQGAWKHHIF
CDR3nt: TGCGCCAGCAGCCTACAGGGGGCGTGGAAACACCATATATTT
d_gene: TRBD1
len: 14
v_gene: TRBV5-1
j_gene: TRBJ1-3
abundance: NA

CDR3aa: CASSLAGNGEQFF
CDR3nt: TGTGCCAGCAGCTTAGCGGGGAACGGTGAGCAGTTCTTC
d_gene: NA
len: 13
v_gene: TRBV7-7
j_gene: TRBJ2-1
abundance: NA

CDR3aa: CASSLVSSGHYGYTF
CDR3nt: TGTGCCAGCAGCTTAGTCTCATCGGGGCACTATGGCTACACCTTC
d_gene: NA
len: 15
v_gene: TRBV7-2
j_gene: TRBJ1-2
abundance: NA

CDR3aa: CAISGTSGIDEQYF
CDR3nt: TGTGCCATCAGTGGAACTAGCGGGATCGACGAGCAGTACTTC
d_gene: TRBD2
len: 14
v_gene: TRBV10-3
j_gene: TRBJ2-7
abundance: NA

CDR3aa: CASSKPPDGTGRKRYTGELFF
CDR3nt: TGTGCCAGCAGCAAACCTCCGGATGGGACAGGGCGAAAAAGGTACACCGGGGAGCTGTTTTTT
d_gene: NA
len: 21
v_gene: TRBV21-1
j_gene: TRBJ2-2
abundance: NA

CDR3aa: CASSQGLRQTSETQYF
CDR3nt: TGTGCCAGCAGCCAAGGGCTGAGACAGACCTCAGAGACCCAGTACTTC
d_gene: NA
len: 16
v_gene: TRBV14
j_gene: TRBJ2-5
abundance: NA

CDR3aa: CASSDHRDTKWMNEKLFF
CDR3nt: TGTGCCAGCAGCGACCACAGGGATACGAAGTGGATGAATGAAAAACTGTTTTTT
d_gene: NA
len: 18
v_gene: TRBV7-9
j_gene: TRBJ1-4
abundance: NA

CDR3aa: CASSESTRELFF
CDR3nt: TGTGCCAGCAGTGAATCGACTAGGGAGCTGTTTTTT
d_gene: NA
len: 12
v_gene: TRBV2
j_gene: TRBJ2-2
abundance: NA

CDR3aa: CASTFPGTRVRYAVF
CDR3nt: TGTGCCAGCACCTTCCCCGGGACTAGAGTCAGATACGCAGTATTT
d_gene: TRBD2
len: 15
v_gene: TRBV5-6
j_gene: TRBJ2-3
abundance: NA

CDR3aa: CASSPTSQGPTNEKLFF
CDR3nt: TGTGCCAGCAGCCCAACCAGTCAGGGTCCCACTAATGAAAAACTGTTTTTT
d_gene: NA
len: 17
v_gene: TRBV9
j_gene: TRBJ1-4
abundance: NA

CDR3aa: CASSYSREGLYEQYF
CDR3nt: TGTGCCAGCAGTTACTCCCGGGAGGGCCTCTACGAGCAGTACTTC
d_gene: TRBD2
len: 15
v_gene: TRBV6-5
j_gene: TRBJ2-7
abundance: few